A single sample gave rise to the 28 T cell receptor beta chains below, sequenced in a study of cytomegalovirus exposure and HLA in healthy donors. Libraries were prepared by immunoSEQ multiplex PCR; TCRdb keeps only in-frame clonotypes and omits some of them. The sample yields around 49,000 clones, around 94% seen once. The specimen was PBMCs. The receptors were gathered from a woman aged 18-29 years in good health and CMV-seropositive.

This chain joins TRBV28 and TRBJ2-1; D possibly corresponds to TRBD2 (5 bases). The CDR3 is 14 amino acids. CDR1 and CDR2 from the germline V gene are MDHEN and SYDVKM. V lost 4 bases, J lost 9 bases, and 16 bases lay in between. CDR3 amino acids: CASSSGSGWGEQFF. The CDR3 DNA is TGTGCCAGCAGTTCTGGCAGCGGTTGGGGTGAGCAGTTCTTC.

The V call is TRBV5-4, the J call TRBJ1-4, with 12 bases fitting TRBD1. V was pared by 4 bases and J by 3 bases, with 4 bases of the junction left unmatched. The CDR3 covers 16 residues. Per germline, CDR1 SGHNT and CDR2 YYREEE (reference sequence). The DNA of the CDR3 is TGTGCCAGCAGCCGGGGACAGGGGGCTGCTAATGAAAAACTGTTTTTT. Encoded protein: CASSRGQGAANEKLFF. Based on the CDR3 plus reference TRBV5-4 and TRBJ1-4, the full variable domain is ETGVTQSPTHLIKTRGQQVTLRCSSQSGHNTVSWYQQALGQGPQFIFQYYREEENGRGNFPPRFSGLQFPNYSSELNVNALELDDSALYLCASSRGQGAANEKLFFGSGTQLSVL.

The chain joins TRBV11-2 to TRBJ2-6; 10 bases fit TRBD1. The CDR3 contains 17 residues. Losses at the gene ends were 5 bases for V and 2 bases for J; bases not matched to a gene: 6. CDR1 is SGHAT, CDR2 FQNNGV, per germline. CDR3 amino acids: CASSPPGTGAGANVLTF. The CDR3, as DNA: TGTGCCAGCAGCCCCCCCGGGACAGGGGCTGGGGCCAACGTCCTGACTTTC.

V and J are TRBV7-2 and TRBJ1-2, with no clear D. V lost 2 bases and J lost 8, with 6 bases in between. Per germline, CDR1 SGHTA and CDR2 FQGNSA. The CDR3 spans 11 residues. CDR3 sequence reads: CASSLNRGYTF. The CDR3 DNA follows: TGTGCCAGCAGCTTAAATCGGGGCTACACCTTC.

The CDR3 nucleotides are TGTGCCAGCTCACCACTAGCGGGGATACAAGAGACCCAGTACTTC. This gives the protein CASSPLAGIQETQYF. The rearrangement joins TRBV18 to TRBJ2-5; 8 bases agree with TRBD2. V lost 1 base to trimming and J lost 2 bases; unmatched junction nucleotides: 3. The CDR3 has 15 amino acids. Germline loops: CDR1 KGHSH, CDR2 LQKENI.

V gene TRBV7-6 combines with J gene TRBJ2-1; 7 nucleotides match TRBD2. The germline CDR1 and CDR2 sequences are SGHVS and FNYEAQ. V trimming: 2 bases; J trimming: 7 bases; junction bases outside the gene matches: 8. The CDR3 consists of 15 residues. As DNA, the CDR3 is TGTGCCAGCAGCTTACTCGCGGGAGCTTTGAATGAGCAGTTCTTC. Its translation is CASSLLAGALNEQFF.

V gene TRBV14 combines with J gene TRBJ2-1; perhaps TRBD2 as D (6 bases). The CDR3 loop spans 14 amino acids. CDR1 is SGHDN, CDR2 FVKESK, per germline. V dropped 4 bases and J dropped 0 bases, with 7 bases sitting between them. DNA for the CDR3: TGTGCCAGCAGCCCGGGACTCTCCTACAATGAGCAGTTCTTC. Residues: CASSPGLSYNEQFF.

The V and J genes are TRBV4-3 and TRBJ1-4; D is ambiguous. Germline V lookup: CDR1 LGHNA, CDR2 YSLEER. The length of the CDR3 is 15 residues. Trimming took off 4 bases at V and 4 bases at J, with 13 bases between the two ends. The CDR3 coding sequence is TGCGCCAGCAGCCCGACCCTGGAGATTAATGAAAAACTGTTTTTT. Residues: CASSPTLEINEKLFF.

J is TRBJ2-7 and V is TRBV30, with 12 bases aligning to TRBD2. V lost 2 bases, J lost 6 bases, and 14 bases stayed unmatched. Germline V gene data show CDR1 as GTSNPN and CDR2 as SVGIG (reference sequence). This CDR3 is built from 17 residues. CDR3 sequence reads: CAWSKASGRAESAEQYF. The CDR3 nucleotides are TGTGCCTGGAGTAAAGCTAGCGGGAGGGCCGAGTCGGCCGAGCAGTACTTC.

The J gene is TRBJ2-1, the V gene TRBV30, with TRBD2 matching over 15 bases. Per the germline V gene, CDR1 is GTSNPN and CDR2 is SVGIG (reference sequence). The CDR3 extends over 18 amino acids. The J segment lost 9 bases and the V segment lost 1 base, leaving 13 bases of the junction unmatched. The CDR3 DNA follows: TGTGCCTGGAGTGACTCCCGGACTAGCGGGAGGGCATATATTGAGCAGTTCTTC. It codes for CAWSDSRTSGRAYIEQFF.

The V and J genes are TRBV10-3 and TRBJ2-2; 9 bases agree with TRBD2. Per the germline V gene, CDR1 is ENHRY and CDR2 is SYGVKD. The CDR3 is made up of 15 amino acids. V shed 4 bases, J shed 8 bases, and the junction held 8 bases outside the gene matches. CDR3 coding DNA: TGTGCCATCAGTGGTAATAGCGGGAGTGTTGGGGAGCTGTTTTTT. It encodes CAISGNSGSVGELFF.

The V gene is TRBV9, the J gene TRBJ2-1; 9 bases align to TRBD2. The CDR3 loop spans 16 amino acids. V dropped 0 bases and J dropped 4; count of bases not matched to a gene: 5. From germline, CDR1 is SGDLS and CDR2 YYNGEE. In nucleotides, the CDR3 is TGTGCCAGCAGCGTAGATCGACTAGCGGCGTACAATGAGCAGTTCTTC. Protein: CASSVDRLAAYNEQFF.

The CDR3 spells CAGRQDGSYEQYF. CDR3 nucleotides: TGTGCCGGGAGACAGGACGGCTCCTACGAGCAGTACTTC. The chain is built from TRBV2 and TRBJ2-7; D is possibly TRBD1 (6 bases). In germline, CDR1 is SNHLY, CDR2 FYNNEI. CDR3 size: 13 residues. Trimming left V 11 bases short and J 0 bases short, with 14 bases between.

The chain couples TRBV5-4 to TRBJ2-7; TRBD2 matches 7 bases. The V gene's germline CDR1 is SGHNT and CDR2 YYREEE (reference sequence). Unmatched junction bases numbered 14, after V lost 4 bases and J lost 1 base. CDR3 length: 17 amino acids. The CDR3, as DNA: TGTGCCAGCAGCCTTGGGAGGCGGGAGCGGGGATCCTACGAGCAGTACTTC. This encodes CASSLGRRERGSYEQYF.

The genes are TRBV2 and TRBJ2-7, with D perhaps matching TRBD1 (5 bases). Between the trimmed V and J ends, which lost 7 bases and 4 bases, there was a span of 11 bases. The CDR3 has 12 amino acids. The germline V gene has CDR1 SNHLY and CDR2 FYNNEI. In nucleotides, the CDR3 is TGTGCCAGCAACAGGATTTCATACGAGCAGTACTTC. This sequence encodes CASNRISYEQYF.

The gene calls are TRBV6-4 and TRBJ2-6; 9 bases align to TRBD1. Germline assignment: CDR1 MRHNA and CDR2 SNTAGT. With V trimmed by 6 bases and J by 1 base, 4 bases remained unmatched. The CDR3 has 16 amino acids. This CDR3 reads CASSVGQGSGANVLTF. CDR3 bases: TGTGCCAGCAGCGTAGGACAGGGGTCTGGGGCCAACGTCCTGACTTTC.

The chain joins TRBV7-9 to TRBJ2-3; 8 bases agree with TRBD1. The V gene's germline CDR1 is SEHNR and CDR2 FQNEAQ (reference sequence). V dropped 1 base and J dropped 2; count of bases not matched to a gene: 5. The CDR3 extends over 16 amino acids. The CDR3 protein is CASSLEDRAITDTQYF. CDR3 DNA sequence: TGTGCCAGCAGCTTAGAGGACAGGGCCATCACAGATACGCAGTATTTT.

This sequence joins TRBV7-2 and TRBJ1-1; 7 bases match TRBD1. The CDR3 length is 15 residues. V lost 5 bases, J lost 4 bases, and 10 bases stayed unmatched. Germline CDR1 SGHTA, CDR2 FQGNSA. CDR3 DNA: TGTGCCAGCAGCCCCTCCCCCAGGGGGGCCACTGAAGCTTTCTTT. Amino acids: CASSPSPRGATEAFF.

In its sample, this clone was seen once. The V and J genes are TRBV19 and TRBJ1-3; 7 nucleotides align to TRBD1. The CDR3 loop spans 15 amino acids. Losses at the gene ends were 7 bases for V and 5 bases for J; bases not matched to a gene: 11. Germline values: CDR1 LNHDA, CDR2 SQIVND (reference sequence). The CDR3, as DNA: TGTGCCAGTACACCGACAGGGAACGCGAGAAACACCATATATTTT. It encodes CASTPTGNARNTIYF.

V usage is TRBV4-2 and J usage is TRBJ1-6; no definite D call. The CDR3 is made up of 17 amino acids. Germline assignment: CDR1 LGHNA and CDR2 YNFKEQ. V dropped 0 bases and J dropped 0 bases, with 9 bases sitting between them. CDR3 protein: CASSQDQGSSYNSPLHF. CDR3 DNA sequence: TGTGCCAGCAGCCAAGATCAAGGGAGCTCCTATAATTCACCCCTCCACTTT.

CDR3 sequence (DNA): TGTGCCAGCAGTTTGGGCGAAAAACTGTTTTTT. The encoded protein is CASSLGEKLFF. The V gene is TRBV28, the J gene TRBJ1-4; D is undetermined. CDR1 and CDR2 (germline): MDHEN, SYDVKM. Trimming took off 3 bases at V and 8 bases at J, with 4 bases between the two ends. CDR3 length: 11 amino acids.

The J gene is TRBJ1-6, the V gene TRBV28; TRBD1 is a possible D gene (5 bases). The CDR3 runs to 14 residues. The V end was cut by 5 bases, the J end by 8 bases, with 13 bases between. CDR1 is MDHEN, CDR2 SYDVKM, per germline. CDR3 sequence: CASSPSRVDSPLHF. The CDR3 bases are TGTGCCAGCAGTCCCTCCAGGGTAGATTCACCCCTCCACTTT. Filled out from reference TRBV28 and TRBJ1-6, the complete variable domain reads DVKVTQSSRYLVKRTGEKVFLECVQDMDHENMFWYRQDPGLGLRLIYFSYDVKMKEKGDIPEGYSVSREKKERFSLILESASTNQTSMYLCASSPSRVDSPLHFGNGTRLTVT.

This chain connects TRBV9 to TRBJ1-5, with D possibly TRBD1 on 5 matching bases. The germline V gene encodes CDR1 SGDLS and CDR2 YYNGEE. The CDR3 has 17 residues. V was shortened by 0 bases and J by 5 bases, with 18 bases between the two germline ends. The CDR3 DNA is TGTGCCAGCAGCGTAGGAATCCTTCCAACCAGGGATCAGCCCCAGCATTTT. Protein sequence: CASSVGILPTRDQPQHF.

V and J are TRBV6-4 and TRBJ2-1; 14 bases are shared with TRBD2. There are 16 residues in the CDR3. CDR1 MRHNA and CDR2 SNTAGT come from the germline V gene. V was clipped by 0 bases and J by 7 bases; unmatched bases: 2. The CDR3, as DNA: TGTGCCAGCAGTGACTCCGGACTAGCGGGAGGTAATGAGCAGTTCTTC. Translation: CASSDSGLAGGNEQFF.

This rearrangement joins TRBV11-2 to TRBJ1-1, with TRBD1 identical over 7 bases. Germline V gene lookup returns CDR1 SGHAT and CDR2 FQNNGV. V dropped 4 bases and J dropped 0; count of bases not matched to a gene: 5. The CDR3 loop spans 15 amino acids. CDR3 coding DNA: TGTGCCAGCAGCTCTTGGACAGGTTTGAACACTGAAGCTTTCTTT. Translation gives CASSSWTGLNTEAFF.

V usage is TRBV9 and J usage is TRBJ2-1; TRBD2 agrees at 10 bases. CDR1 is SGDLS, CDR2 YYNGEE, per germline. The CDR3 totals 15 residues. Germline trimming cut 0 bases from V and 9 bases from J; bases unmatched to any gene: 6. CDR3 nucleotide sequence: TGTGCCAGCAGCGTAGTCCTAGCGGGAGTGGGTGAGCAGTTCTTC. This sequence encodes CASSVVLAGVGEQFF.

The V and J genes are TRBV4-1 and TRBJ2-1; D perhaps matches TRBD2 (7 bases). Looked up from germline, CDR1 is MGHRA and CDR2 is YSYEKL. The CDR3 loop spans 18 amino acids. With 0 bases removed from V and 7 bases from J, the gap between germline ends came to 22 bases. DNA of the CDR3: TGCGCCAGCAGCCAAGATGAGGGGGGGGCCGTAAGGCGGAATGAGCAGTTCTTC. It yields the protein CASSQDEGGAVRRNEQFF.

V usage is TRBV6-1 and J usage is TRBJ2-3; tentative D call: TRBD2 (6 bases). The CDR3 is 15 residues long. The V and J ends lost 1 base and 5 bases respectively, with 13 bases between them. Per the germline V gene, CDR1 is MNHNS and CDR2 is SASEGT. The CDR3, as DNA: TGTGCCAGCAGTGAAGGTGGGGGAGGCGGAGATACGCAGTATTTT. Its translation is CASSEGGGGGDTQYF.